This T cell receptor (beta chain) was recorded in a study of cytotoxic CD8 clonotypes in ibrutinib-treated CLL. As for this clone: Its specificity is not known.

The CDR3 loop spans 15 amino acids. With V trimmed by 6 bases and J by 8 bases, 12 bases remained unmatched. From germline, CDR1 is MNHNY and CDR2 SVGAGI (reference sequence). Overall study findings and caveats: Baseline clonality exceeded age-matched healthy donors and tracked circulating CD8+ T-cell counts.

Sequenced by immunoSEQ multiplex PCR; TCRdb stores in-frame clones only, minus some. The sample records about 29,000 clones, roughly 62% being singletons. This sequence joins TRBV6-6 and TRBJ2-2; TRBD1 matches 7 bases. Sequenced material: PBMCs, taken before ibrutinib treatment. This receptor was taken from a human donor with chronic lymphocytic leukemia. The CDR3 spells CASRTTGKYQGELFF. Written as DNA, the CDR3 is TGTGCCAGCAGGACGACAGGGAAGTATCAGGGGGAGCTGTTTTTT.